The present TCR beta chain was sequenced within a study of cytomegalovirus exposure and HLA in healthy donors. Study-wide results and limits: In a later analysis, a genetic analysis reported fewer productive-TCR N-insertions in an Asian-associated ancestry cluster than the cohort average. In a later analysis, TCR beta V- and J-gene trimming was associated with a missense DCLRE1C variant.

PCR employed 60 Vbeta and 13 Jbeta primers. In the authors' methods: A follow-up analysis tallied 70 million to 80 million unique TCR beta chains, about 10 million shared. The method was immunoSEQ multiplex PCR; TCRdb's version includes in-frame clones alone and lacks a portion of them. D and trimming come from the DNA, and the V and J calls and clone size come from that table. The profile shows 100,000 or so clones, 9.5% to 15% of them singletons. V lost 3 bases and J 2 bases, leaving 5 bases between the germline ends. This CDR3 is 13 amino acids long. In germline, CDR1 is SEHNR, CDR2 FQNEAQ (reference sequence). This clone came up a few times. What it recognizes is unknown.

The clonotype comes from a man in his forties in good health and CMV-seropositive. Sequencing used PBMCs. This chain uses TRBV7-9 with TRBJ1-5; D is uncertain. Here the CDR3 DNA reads TGTGCCAGCAGCTTTCTCGGCAATCAGCCCCAGCATTTT. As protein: CASSFLGNQPQHF.